The 22 T cell receptor beta chains presented below share a single source sample, sequenced in a study of T cell changes during pregnancy in multiple sclerosis. Some clones are missing from TCRdb's copy, which holds only in-frame ones; the method was immunoSEQ multiplex PCR. The table records roughly 63,000 clones, 80% to 95% of them present only once. Source: peripheral blood, taken in the second trimester of pregnancy. Every receptor here comes from a female donor in good health, enrolled as a control in a pregnancy study.

This chain connects TRBV28 to TRBJ2-5; D perhaps matches TRBD2 (6 bases). Per the germline V gene, CDR1 is MDHEN and CDR2 is SYDVKM. Trimming stripped 2 bases from V and 5 bases from J, with 12 bases between. The CDR3 has 14 residues. CDR3 nucleotide sequence: TGTGCCAGCAGTTTACCGTACAGCGGGGAGACCCAGTACTTC. Amino acids: CASSLPYSGETQYF. Together with reference TRBV28 and TRBJ2-5, the CDR3 gives the full variable domain: DVKVTQSSRYLVKRTGEKVFLECVQDMDHENMFWYRQDPGLGLRLIYFSYDVKMKEKGDIPEGYSVSREKKERFSLILESASTNQTSMYLCASSLPYSGETQYFGPGTRLLVL.

This chain joins TRBV6-6 and TRBJ1-2; TRBD1 matches at 7 bases. Germline-derived CDR1 and CDR2 are MNHNY and SVGAGI (reference sequence). The CDR3 is made up of 14 amino acids. J lost 2 bases, V lost 10 bases, and 10 bases had no gene match. The CDR3 nucleotides read TGTGCCATGGCTGATCCGGGACAGAACTATGGCTACACCTTC. Residues: CAMADPGQNYGYTF.

V usage is TRBV15 and J usage is TRBJ1-5, with TRBD1 as a possible D gene (6 bases). The CDR3 loop spans 20 amino acids. Germline-derived CDR1 and CDR2 are LNHNV and YYDKDF (reference sequence). V was clipped by 1 base and J by 2 bases, with 24 bases between them. Written as DNA, the CDR3 is TGTGCCACCAGCAGAGGCCCCAGGGGTTTGGGACCCAGGGGCAATCAGCCCCAGCATTTT. Encoded protein: CATSRGPRGLGPRGNQPQHF.

This clone was found once. The V and J genes are TRBV9 and TRBJ2-3, with TRBD2 as a possible D gene (6 bases). Germline V gene sequence: CDR1 SGDLS, CDR2 YYNGEE. The CDR3 covers 14 residues. Deletions cut 4 bases from V and 1 base from J, with 10 bases between. The CDR3 loop reads CASSYGTRTDTQYF. CDR3 nucleotide sequence: TGTGCCAGCAGCTACGGGACTCGCACAGATACGCAGTATTTT. The full variable domain, rest sourced from reference TRBV9 and TRBJ2-3, is DSGVTQTPKHLITATGQRVTLRCSPRSGDLSVYWYQQSLDQGLQFLIQYYNGEERAKGNILERFSAQQFPDLHSELNLSSLELGDSALYFCASSYGTRTDTQYFGPGTRLTVL.

This chain links TRBV11-2 with TRBJ2-7, with D possibly TRBD2 on 5 matching bases. Germline CDR1 reads SGHAT; CDR2 reads FQNNGV. The CDR3 is 13 amino acids. V lost 0 bases and J lost 6, with 9 bases in between. The CDR3 loop is CASSLESRGEQYF. The CDR3 DNA is TGTGCCAGCAGCTTAGAATCCCGGGGCGAGCAGTACTTC.

This chain links TRBV7-9 with TRBJ2-7; D gene unclear. Trimming left V 2 bases short and J 2 bases short, with 10 bases between. The CDR3 runs to 14 residues. The germline CDR1 and CDR2 sequences are SEHNR and FQNEAQ (reference sequence). In DNA form, the CDR3 reads TGTGCCAGCAGCTTATCACTATTACCCTACGAGCAGTACTTC. Translated: CASSLSLLPYEQYF. The whole variable domain, filled in from reference TRBV7-9 and TRBJ2-7, reads DTGVSQNPRHKITKRGQNVTFRCDPISEHNRLYWYRQTLGQGPEFLTYFQNEAQLEKSRLLSDRFSAERPKGSFSTLEIQRTEQGDSAMYLCASSLSLLPYEQYFGPGTRLTVT.

The rearrangement uses TRBV6-1 and TRBJ2-7, with 9 nucleotides matching TRBD2. Germline CDR1 reads MNHNS; CDR2 reads SASEGT. This CDR3 comprises 15 residues. V shed 0 bases and J 0 bases; nucleotides not matched to a gene: 0. The CDR3: CASSEASGSSYEQYF. CDR3 nucleotides: TGTGCCAGCAGTGAAGCTAGCGGGAGCTCCTACGAGCAGTACTTC.

The V and J genes are TRBV10-3 and TRBJ1-2; no firm D call. The V gene lost 0 bases and the J gene lost 3 bases, with 14 bases spanning the gap. The CDR3 runs to 16 residues. Germline CDR1 reads ENHRY; CDR2 reads SYGVKD. The CDR3 nucleotides are TGTGCCATCAGTGAGTCGTCTGAACCGATAGACTATGGCTACACCTTC. It is translated as CAISESSEPIDYGYTF.

This rearrangement joins TRBV9 to TRBJ2-3; 12 nucleotides match TRBD2. The CDR3 totals 17 residues. The germline V gene has CDR1 SGDLS and CDR2 YYNGEE. V shed 4 bases, J shed 2 bases, and the junction held 8 bases outside the gene matches. This CDR3 reads CASSLRTSGADTDTQYF. In DNA, the CDR3 is TGTGCCAGCAGCTTAAGGACTAGCGGGGCTGACACAGATACGCAGTATTTT.

The rearrangement uses TRBV7-9 and TRBJ2-7, with a possible D match to TRBD2 (6 bases). This CDR3 contains 15 residues. V was pared by 6 bases and J by 3 bases, with 18 bases between. CDR1 is SEHNR, CDR2 FQNEAQ, per germline (reference sequence). The CDR3 coding sequence is TGTGCCAGCAGTCGGGGTGGAGGGTCCCTCTACGAGCAGTACTTC. Residues: CASSRGGGSLYEQYF.

The chain has TRBV19 and TRBJ1-2; D might be TRBD1 (5 bases). V dropped 1 base and J dropped 5 bases, with 11 bases sitting between them. Germline V lookup: CDR1 LNHDA, CDR2 SQIVND (reference sequence). The length of the CDR3 is 14 residues. CDR3 sequence: CASSIAGGTYGYTF. CDR3 bases: TGTGCCAGTAGTATAGCCGGGGGAACTTATGGCTACACCTTC.

The CDR3 nucleotides read TGCGCCAGCAGCCACGGACTAGCGGGGTCAACAGATACGCAGTATTTT. As protein: CASSHGLAGSTDTQYF. This chain connects TRBV4-1 to TRBJ2-3, with 12 nucleotides matching TRBD2. CDR1 is MGHRA and CDR2 is YSYEKL in the germline V gene. V shed 3 bases, J shed 3 bases, and the junction held 4 bases outside the gene matches. The CDR3 sequence is 16 residues long.

The rearrangement uses TRBV27 and TRBJ1-4; 9 bases fit TRBD1. Per the germline V gene, CDR1 is MNHEY and CDR2 is SMNVEV (reference sequence). This CDR3 comprises 14 residues. Germline trimming cut 6 bases from V and 8 bases from J; bases unmatched to any gene: 7. CDR3: CASSRQGEGEKLFF. CDR3 in DNA: TGTGCCAGCAGCCGACAGGGGGAAGGGGAAAAACTGTTTTTT.

The chain employs TRBV5-1 and TRBJ1-1; 8 bases agree with TRBD1. After removal of 5 bases from V and 5 bases from J, the junction contained 11 bases not matched to a gene. CDR1 is SGHRS and CDR2 is YFSETQ in the germline V gene. CDR3 length: 15 amino acids. DNA for the CDR3: TGCGCCAGCAGTGGGCAGGGGGCTCCAGGAACTGAAGCTTTCTTT. This gives the protein CASSGQGAPGTEAFF.

The J gene is TRBJ1-1, the V gene TRBV5-1; 7 nucleotides agree with TRBD1. The germline V gene encodes CDR1 SGHRS and CDR2 YFSETQ. V gave up 4 bases and J gave up 6 bases; unmatched junction bases: 12. CDR3 length: 15 residues. The CDR3 reads CASSPLTGLVAEAFF. In DNA, the CDR3 is TGCGCCAGCAGCCCTTTGACAGGGCTTGTTGCTGAAGCTTTCTTT.

This clone was seen just once. The V and J genes are TRBV15 and TRBJ2-3; no clear D gene. This CDR3 spans 14 amino acids. Trimming removed 1 base from V and 9 bases from J, with 14 bases in between. The germline gives CDR1 LNHNV, CDR2 YYDKDF (reference sequence). As DNA, the CDR3 is TGTGCCACCAGCAGAGTTACAAGTTCAGGCACGCAGTATTTT. Translating gives CATSRVTSSGTQYF.

Note on this clone: Other DNA variants within this sample encode the same CDR3. The chain recombines TRBV2 with TRBJ1-5, with 7 bases that match TRBD1. Trimming at V came to 6 bases and at J to 4 bases, leaving 3 bases not matched to a gene. The CDR3 length is 13 residues. CDR1 is SNHLY and CDR2 is FYNNEI in the germline V gene. CDR3 nucleotide sequence: TGTGCCAGCAGGGAGACAGGGAATCAGCCCCAGCATTTT. Translating gives CASRETGNQPQHF.

This clone showed up just once. The chain employs TRBV6-5 and TRBJ2-7; TRBD1 aligns across 7 bases. Germline loops: CDR1 MNHEY, CDR2 SVGAGI. The CDR3 has 12 residues. V lost 6 bases to trimming and J lost 7 bases; unmatched junction nucleotides: 6. The DNA of the CDR3 is TGTGCCAGCAGCACGACAGGGCGGGAGCAGTACTTC. As protein: CASSTTGREQYF.

V usage is TRBV18 and J usage is TRBJ2-5; TRBD2 aligns across 9 bases. The junction had 6 bases not matched to a gene; V was cut back by 2 bases and J by 2 bases. The CDR3 is 16 residues long. The germline V gene has CDR1 KGHSH and CDR2 LQKENI. The chain's CDR3 is CASSPASGGIQETQYF. The CDR3, as DNA: TGTGCCAGCTCACCAGCGAGCGGGGGGATACAAGAGACCCAGTACTTC. Filled out from reference TRBV18 and TRBJ2-5, the complete variable domain reads NAGVMQNPRHLVRRRGQEARLRCSPMKGHSHVYWYRQLPEEGLKFMVYLQKENIIDESGMPKERFSAEFPKEGPSILRIQQVVRGDSAAYFCASSPASGGIQETQYFGPGTRLLVL.

The chain is built from TRBV6-1 and TRBJ1-2, with 9 bases identical to TRBD1. CDR1 MNHNS and CDR2 SASEGT come from the germline V gene. The J segment lost 13 bases and the V segment lost 3 bases, leaving 18 bases of the junction unmatched. CDR3 length: 16 amino acids. The CDR3 here is CASSDIPGQGMIRRTF. As DNA, the CDR3 is TGTGCCAGCAGTGATATCCCGGGACAGGGAATGATCCGCCGCACCTTC.

This clone was recorded only once. The chain has TRBV29-1 and TRBJ2-5, with D maybe TRBD2 (6 bases). Trimming removed 7 bases at V and 2 bases at J, with 8 bases between. CDR1 and CDR2 from the germline V gene are SQVTM and ANQGSEA. The CDR3 extends over 11 amino acids. The CDR3 bases are TGCAGCGCCGGGACTCAAGAGACCCAGTACTTC. Translation: CSAGTQETQYF.

The rearrangement links TRBV19 to TRBJ1-1, with 9 bases identical to TRBD1. V lost 5 bases and J lost 4; bases outside the gene matches: 8. Germline CDR1 is LNHDA and CDR2 is SQIVND (reference sequence). The CDR3 runs to 15 residues. The CDR3 is CASSFWTGAGTEAFF. The DNA of the CDR3 is TGTGCCAGTAGTTTCTGGACAGGGGCAGGCACTGAAGCTTTCTTT.